Detailed here is one TCR beta chain. Clones were sequenced by immunoSEQ multiplex PCR, and TCRdb holds only the in-frame ones, with some missing. The table records around 30,000 clones, roughly 95% of them present only once. This entry comes from a study of circulating and synovial CD4+ cells in juvenile arthritis. The sample taken for sequencing was CD4+ T cells from blood. The TCR sequence derives from a human donor with juvenile idiopathic arthritis.

CDR3 bases: TGTGCCAGCAGCCGAGGGTCCTACGAGCAGTACTTC. This codes for CASSRGSYEQYF. The chain couples TRBV7-2 to TRBJ2-7, with D maybe TRBD2 (5 bases). CDR1 SGHTA and CDR2 FQGNSA come from the germline V gene. The CDR3 is 12 amino acids. Deletions cut 5 bases from V and 1 base from J, with 6 bases between.